This T cell receptor (beta chain) derives from a study of siplizumab effects on memory and regulatory T cells. Study observations and caveats: The authors could not assign a naive or memory phenotype to roughly 80-96% of proliferating CD4+ or CD8+ clones. Relative to controls at around 25%, mappable alloreactive CD4+ clones exhibited a mean Treg-derived proportion of 68.8% with siplizumab.

This clone was picked up one time. Its antigen is as yet unknown. CDR1 and CDR2 from the germline V gene are SGHDN and FVKESK. V lost 5 bases and J lost 3, with 6 bases in between. CDR3 length: 12 residues. The table came from immunoSEQ multiplex PCR; TCRdb's copy has only in-frame clones and leaves some out. This table has 100,000 or so clones, about 91% appearing once. The V and J genes are TRBV14 and TRBJ2-3, with D unclear. The sequence was collected from a human donor in good health. Some clones in this sample may be carry-over from other donors' samples. Material for sequencing was CD4+ T cells sorted from blood. The CDR3 loop reads CASSFMTDTQYF. The CDR3 nucleotides are TGTGCCAGCAGCTTCATGACAGATACGCAGTATTTT.